Included here is one TCR beta chain sequence, with context. The data are from a study of blood T cell repertoires in COVID-19. The method was immunoSEQ multiplex PCR; TCRdb's version includes in-frame clones alone and lacks a portion of them. The table lists under 250,000 clones, approximately 83% of them singletons, with less than 5.5% in the top ten. The V gene's germline CDR1 is SGHTA and CDR2 FQGNSA. The CDR3 length is 13 residues. With 5 bases removed from V and 6 bases from J, the gap between germline ends came to 14 bases. The gene calls are TRBV7-2 and TRBJ2-7; D may be TRBD1 (6 bases). Sequences were obtained from peripheral blood. This TCR was recovered from a man in his fifties or sixties with active or convalescent COVID-19. In DNA, the CDR3 is TGTGCCAGCAGCGCCGTACAGGGTACCGAGCAGTACTTC. Translated, it gives CASSAVQGTEQYF.